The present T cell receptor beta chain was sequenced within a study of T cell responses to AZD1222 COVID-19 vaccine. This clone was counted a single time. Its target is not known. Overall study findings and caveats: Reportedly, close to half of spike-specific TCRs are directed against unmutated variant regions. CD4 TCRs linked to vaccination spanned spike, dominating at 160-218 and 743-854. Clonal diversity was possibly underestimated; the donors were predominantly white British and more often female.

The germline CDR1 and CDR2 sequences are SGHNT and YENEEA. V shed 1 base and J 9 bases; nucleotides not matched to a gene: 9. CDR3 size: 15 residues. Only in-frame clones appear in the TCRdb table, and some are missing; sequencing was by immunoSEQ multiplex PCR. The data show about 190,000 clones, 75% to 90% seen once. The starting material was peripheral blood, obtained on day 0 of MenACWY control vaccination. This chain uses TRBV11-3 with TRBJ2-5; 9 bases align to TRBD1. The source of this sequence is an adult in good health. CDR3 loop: CASSLGTGDREAQYF. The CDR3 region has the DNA TGTGCCAGCAGCTTAGGGACAGGGGATCGGGAGGCCCAGTACTTC.